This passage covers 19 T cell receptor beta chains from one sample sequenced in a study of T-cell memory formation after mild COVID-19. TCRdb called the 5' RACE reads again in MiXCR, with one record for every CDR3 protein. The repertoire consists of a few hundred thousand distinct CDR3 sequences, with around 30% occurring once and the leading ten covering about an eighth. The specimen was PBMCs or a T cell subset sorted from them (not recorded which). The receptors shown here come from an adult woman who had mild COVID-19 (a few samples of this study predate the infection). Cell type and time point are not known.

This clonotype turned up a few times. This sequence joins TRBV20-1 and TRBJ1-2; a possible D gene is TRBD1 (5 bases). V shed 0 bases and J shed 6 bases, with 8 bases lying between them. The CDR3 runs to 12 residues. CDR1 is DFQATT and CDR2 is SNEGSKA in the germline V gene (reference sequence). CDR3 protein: CSARDRGDGYTF. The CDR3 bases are TGCAGTGCTAGAGATCGGGGGGATGGCTACACCTTC.

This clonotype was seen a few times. CDR3 nucleotides: TGTGCCAGCTCAACGGAGAAGATAGGTACAGATACGCAGTATTTT. Protein sequence: CASSTEKIGTDTQYF. This chain joins TRBV18 and TRBJ2-3; D gene ambiguous. The V end lost 5 bases, the J end lost 3 bases, and 15 bases lay between the germline ends. Looked up from germline, CDR1 is KGHSH and CDR2 is LQKENI. The CDR3 extends over 15 amino acids.

The CDR3 bases are TGTGCCACCCAGGTGGGACAGCTGAACACTGAAGCTTTCTTT. Translation gives CATQVGQLNTEAFF. The chain employs TRBV10-3 and TRBJ1-1, with 7 bases that match TRBD1. There are 14 residues in the CDR3. With V trimmed by 10 bases and J by 0 bases, 8 bases remained unmatched. The V gene's germline CDR1 is ENHRY and CDR2 SYGVKD.

The CDR3 sequence is CASSLLAGRNEQFF. The CDR3, as DNA: TGTGCCAGCAGTCTACTAGCGGGGCGCAATGAGCAGTTCTTC. J is TRBJ2-1 and V is TRBV28; 10 bases match TRBD2. The CDR3 consists of 14 residues. Germline loops: CDR1 MDHEN, CDR2 SYDVKM. Unmatched junction bases numbered 4, after V lost 5 bases and J lost 6 bases.

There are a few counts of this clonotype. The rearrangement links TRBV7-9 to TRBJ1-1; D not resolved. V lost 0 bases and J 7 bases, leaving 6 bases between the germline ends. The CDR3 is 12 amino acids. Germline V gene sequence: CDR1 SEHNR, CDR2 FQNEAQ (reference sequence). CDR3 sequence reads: CASSLAASEAFF. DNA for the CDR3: TGTGCCAGCAGCTTAGCGGCCAGTGAAGCTTTCTTT.

The CDR3 nucleotides read TGCGCCAGCAGTCAATGGGGACAGGGGGCCGTGAAAGATGAGCAGTTCTTC. This gives the protein CASSQWGQGAVKDEQFF. J is TRBJ2-1 and V is TRBV23-1, with 12 positions matching TRBD1. TRBV23-1 is classed as an ORF, of uncertain function. V was pared by 1 base and J by 8 bases, with 9 bases of the junction left unmatched. The CDR3 contains 17 residues.

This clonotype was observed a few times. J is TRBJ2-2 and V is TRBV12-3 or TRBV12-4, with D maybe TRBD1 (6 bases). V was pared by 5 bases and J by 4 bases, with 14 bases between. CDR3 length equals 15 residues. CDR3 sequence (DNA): TGTGCCAGCAGTAACGGCCAGGGGTCCACCGGGGAGCTGTTTTTT. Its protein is CASSNGQGSTGELFF.

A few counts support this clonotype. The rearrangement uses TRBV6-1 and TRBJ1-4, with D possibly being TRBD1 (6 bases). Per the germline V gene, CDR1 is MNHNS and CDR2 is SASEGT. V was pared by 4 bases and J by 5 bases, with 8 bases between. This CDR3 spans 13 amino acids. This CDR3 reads CASSGQENEKLFF. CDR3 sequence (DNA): TGTGCCAGCAGTGGACAGGAAAATGAAAAACTGTTTTTT.

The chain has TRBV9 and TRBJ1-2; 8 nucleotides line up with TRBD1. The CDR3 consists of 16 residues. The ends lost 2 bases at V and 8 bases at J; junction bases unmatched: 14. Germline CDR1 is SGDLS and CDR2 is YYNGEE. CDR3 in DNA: TGTGCCAGCAGCGTCGACCCCTTTACGACAGGGGAAGGCTACACCTTC. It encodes CASSVDPFTTGEGYTF.

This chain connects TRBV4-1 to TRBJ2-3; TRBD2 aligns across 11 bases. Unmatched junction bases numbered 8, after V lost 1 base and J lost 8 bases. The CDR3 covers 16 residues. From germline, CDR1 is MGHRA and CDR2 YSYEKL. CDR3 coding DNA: TGCGCCAGCAGCCAAGTGATTAGCGGGAGGGCCGGTACGCAGTATTTT. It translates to CASSQVISGRAGTQYF.

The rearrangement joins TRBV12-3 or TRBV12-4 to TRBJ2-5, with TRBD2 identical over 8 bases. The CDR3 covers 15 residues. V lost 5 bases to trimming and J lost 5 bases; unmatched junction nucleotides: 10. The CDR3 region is CASSHRDRGGETQYF. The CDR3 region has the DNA TGTGCCAGCAGTCACCGGGACCGGGGGGGGGAGACCCAGTACTTC.

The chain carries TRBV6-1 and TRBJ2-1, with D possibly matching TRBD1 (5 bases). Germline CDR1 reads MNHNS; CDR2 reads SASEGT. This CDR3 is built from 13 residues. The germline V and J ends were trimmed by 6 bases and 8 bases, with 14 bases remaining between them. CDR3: CASRQAPSDEQFF. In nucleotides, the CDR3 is TGTGCCAGCAGACAGGCCCCGAGCGATGAGCAGTTCTTC.

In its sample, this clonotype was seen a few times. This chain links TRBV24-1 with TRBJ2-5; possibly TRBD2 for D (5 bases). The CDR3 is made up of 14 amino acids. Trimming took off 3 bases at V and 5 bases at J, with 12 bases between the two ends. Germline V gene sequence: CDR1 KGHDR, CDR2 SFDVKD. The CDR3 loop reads CATSDPLEWETQYF. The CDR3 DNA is TGTGCCACCAGTGATCCACTAGAATGGGAGACCCAGTACTTC.

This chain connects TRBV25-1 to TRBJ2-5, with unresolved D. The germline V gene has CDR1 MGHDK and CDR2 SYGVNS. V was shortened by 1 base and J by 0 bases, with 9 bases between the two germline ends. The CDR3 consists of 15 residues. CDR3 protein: CASSELSTYQETQYF. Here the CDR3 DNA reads TGTGCCAGCAGTGAATTATCGACTTACCAAGAGACCCAGTACTTC.

The CDR3 bases are TGTGCCAGCAGCGAAAGCTGGCGCACAGATACGCAGTATTTT. Protein product: CASSESWRTDTQYF. This rearrangement joins TRBV11-2 to TRBJ2-3; D remains ambiguous. Trimming removed 5 bases from V and 1 base from J, with 10 bases in between. This CDR3 has 14 amino acids. Per the germline V gene, CDR1 is SGHAT and CDR2 is FQNNGV. Combining the CDR3 with reference TRBV11-2 and TRBJ2-3 gives the whole variable domain EAGVAQSPRYKIIEKRQSVAFWCNPISGHATLYWYQQILGQGPKLLIQFQNNGVVDDSQLPKDRFSAERLKGVDSTLKIQPAKLEDSAVYLCASSESWRTDTQYFGPGTRLTVL.

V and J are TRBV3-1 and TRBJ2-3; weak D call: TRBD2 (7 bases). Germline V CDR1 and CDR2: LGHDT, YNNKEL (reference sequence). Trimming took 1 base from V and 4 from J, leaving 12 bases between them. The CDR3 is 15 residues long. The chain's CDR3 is CASSQGGGPSDTQYF. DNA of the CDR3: TGTGCCAGCAGCCAAGGCGGGGGCCCATCAGATACGCAGTATTTT.

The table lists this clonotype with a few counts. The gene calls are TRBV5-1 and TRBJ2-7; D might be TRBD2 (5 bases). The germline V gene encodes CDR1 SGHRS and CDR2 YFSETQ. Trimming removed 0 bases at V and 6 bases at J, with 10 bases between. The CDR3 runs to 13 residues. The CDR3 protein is CASSLGAGGEQYF. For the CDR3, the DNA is TGCGCCAGCAGCTTGGGGGCCGGAGGCGAGCAGTACTTC.

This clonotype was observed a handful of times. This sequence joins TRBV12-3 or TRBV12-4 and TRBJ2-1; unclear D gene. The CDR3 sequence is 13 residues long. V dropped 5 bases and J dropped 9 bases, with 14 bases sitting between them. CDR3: CASSTPSRGEQFF. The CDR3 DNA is TGTGCCAGCAGTACCCCCTCCCGCGGTGAGCAGTTCTTC.

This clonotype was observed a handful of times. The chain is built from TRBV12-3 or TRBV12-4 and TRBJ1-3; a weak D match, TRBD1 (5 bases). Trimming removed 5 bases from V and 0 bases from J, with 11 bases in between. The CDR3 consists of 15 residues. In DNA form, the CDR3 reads TGTGCCAGCAGTCCCGGGGCCCCCTCTGGAAACACCATATATTTT. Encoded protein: CASSPGAPSGNTIYF.